This T cell receptor (beta chain) was found in a study of cytotoxic CD8 clonotypes in ibrutinib-treated CLL. Study-level information: Among responders, roughly 25 were partial and 2 complete; after median roughly 70 months, 14 stayed remitted and roughly 12 progressed. Collecting the response samples happened after a median 12 months of treatment, with a range of 6 to 36.

Method: immunoSEQ multiplex PCR; TCRdb's copy keeps in-frame clones and lacks some. The table lists around 70,000 clones, 90% of them singletons. The CDR3 extends over 15 amino acids. Trimming removed 4 bases from V and 5 bases from J, with 15 bases in between. CDR1 and CDR2 (germline): KGHSH, LQKENI. The sequence derives from a human donor with chronic lymphocytic leukemia. The rearrangement links TRBV18 to TRBJ1-3; D ambiguous. The sample consisted of PBMCs, taken after 12 months of ibrutinib treatment. The chain's CDR3 is CASSRTDGLRNTIYF. The CDR3 DNA follows: TGTGCCAGCTCACGAACGGACGGATTAAGAAACACCATATATTTT.